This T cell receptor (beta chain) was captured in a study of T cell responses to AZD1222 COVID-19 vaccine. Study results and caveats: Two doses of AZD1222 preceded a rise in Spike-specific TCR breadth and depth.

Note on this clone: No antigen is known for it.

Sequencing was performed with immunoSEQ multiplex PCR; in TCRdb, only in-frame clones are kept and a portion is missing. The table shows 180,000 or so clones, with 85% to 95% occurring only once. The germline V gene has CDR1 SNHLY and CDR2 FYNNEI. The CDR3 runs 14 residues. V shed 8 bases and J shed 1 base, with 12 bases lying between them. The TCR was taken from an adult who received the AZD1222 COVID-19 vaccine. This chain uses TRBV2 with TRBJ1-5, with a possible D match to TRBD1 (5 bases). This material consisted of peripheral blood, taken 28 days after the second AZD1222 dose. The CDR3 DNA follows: TGTGCCAGCCGGGCGCGGGGGAGCAATCAGCCCCAGCATTTT. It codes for CASRARGSNQPQHF.